This is a list of T cell receptor beta chains from one sample in a study of T cells after yellow fever vaccination. TCRdb fed the 5' RACE reads into MiXCR, producing one record per CDR3 protein. Here the sample spans 450,000 to 650,000 distinct CDR3 sequences, roughly 12% being singletons. The sequences come from PBMCs, collected on the day of the yellow fever booster vaccination. The source is a man aged 25-45 years who received the YFV17D yellow fever vaccine. The CDR3 runs from the conserved cysteine through the conserved F or W. D genes are given only for firm matches.

>TRBV7-9|TRBJ2-7|-
CASSFANYEQYF
>TRBV7-2|TRBJ2-7|TRBD1
CASSHDREHEQYF
>TRBV15|TRBJ2-7|-
CATSRDVGGASEQYF
>TRBV7-3|TRBJ2-1|-
CASSPHGPTGYNEQFF
>TRBV11-2|TRBJ2-2|TRBD2
CASSPGGSSVAGELFF
>TRBV7-2|TRBJ2-1|TRBD1
CASSGTGAGEEQFF
>TRBV7-2|TRBJ1-5|TRBD1
CASSLDRGYQPQHF
>TRBV12-3/TRBV12-4|TRBJ1-1|-
CASSLEGEGTEAFF
>TRBV7-9|TRBJ1-1|-
CASSLVQVEAFF
>TRBV10-2|TRBJ2-3|TRBD1
CASRETGGSADTQYF
>TRBV4-3|TRBJ2-4|TRBD2
CASSRGLVRSENIQYF
>TRBV19|TRBJ2-3|-
CATTIGGLTDTQYF
>TRBV7-8|TRBJ2-7|-
CASSPTGQITYEQYF
>TRBV10-1|TRBJ2-3|-
CASSESTPQGVGDTQYF
>TRBV21-1|TRBJ2-1|-
CASSTTVSLYNEQFF
>TRBV7-9|TRBJ1-5|-
CASSSHSPGNQPQHF
>TRBV5-1|TRBJ2-3|-
CASSLYVPDTQYF
>TRBV7-6|TRBJ1-5|TRBD1
CASSLDRGVDQPQHF
>TRBV7-9|TRBJ2-1|-
CASSLALAVEQFF
>TRBV20-1|TRBJ1-4|-
CSARGPAEKLFF
>TRBV10-3|TRBJ2-7|-
CAVQGRELHYEQYF
>TRBV19|TRBJ2-1|-
CASSIGGIMNEQFF
>TRBV18|TRBJ2-1|-
CASSNGIDNEQFF
>TRBV20-1|TRBJ2-7|-
CSARDWSGRSPYEQYF
>TRBV12-3/TRBV12-4|TRBJ1-2|-
CASSLGGRWGYTF
>TRBV28|TRBJ2-5|-
CASSSVTETQYF
>TRBV20-1|TRBJ1-1|TRBD1
CSARETGLNTEAFF
>TRBV24-1|TRBJ2-1|TRBD2
CATGAGGSNEQFF
>TRBV24-1|TRBJ2-1|TRBD2
CATSDSRLAGGDEQFF
>TRBV20-1|TRBJ1-3|-
CSARDRTISGNTIYF
>TRBV20-1|TRBJ2-2|-
CSARDGAGKNTGELFF
>TRBV5-1|TRBJ2-3|TRBD2
CASSSGTSGSTDTQYF
>TRBV19|TRBJ2-1|TRBD2
CASSISGRTSNEQFF
>TRBV5-1|TRBJ2-7|-
CASSLGATATYEQYF
>TRBV4-1|TRBJ1-2|-
CASSQAGEYGYTF
>TRBV7-8|TRBJ2-5|TRBD2
CASSWAVSGSQETQYF
>TRBV6-4|TRBJ2-1|-
CASSDSSGPYNEQFF
>TRBV12-3/TRBV12-4|TRBJ2-1|-
CASSFNERGEQFF
>TRBV6-1|TRBJ2-3|-
CASQTGTKSTDTQYF
>TRBV9|TRBJ2-3|-
CASSGEGVGSTDTQYF
>TRBV10-3|TRBJ2-1|TRBD2
CAISVLQGAGNEQFF
>TRBV2|TRBJ2-2|TRBD1
CASRVLQGTGELFF
>TRBV4-3|TRBJ1-1|-
CASSHSANTEAFF
>TRBV18|TRBJ2-1|-
CASSPPVRGSSYNEQFF
>TRBV12-3/TRBV12-4|TRBJ1-1|-
CASSRGYMNTEAFF
>TRBV4-2|TRBJ2-2|TRBD2
CASSRQREGPEELFF
>TRBV12-5|TRBJ2-1|TRBD2
CASGPSPGTSGRASYNEQFF
>TRBV20-1|TRBJ2-1|-
CSASLWERNEQFF
>TRBV12-3/TRBV12-4|TRBJ2-1|TRBD2
CASTVLAGGPNEQFF
>TRBV29-1|TRBJ2-3|TRBD2
CSVKALVGGSYTDTQYF
>TRBV6-2/TRBV6-3|TRBJ2-5|TRBD2
CASSSGTSGDRDQETQYF
>TRBV18|TRBJ2-7|-
CASSPYSSSYEQYF
>TRBV7-2|TRBJ2-7|-
CASSLLRAYTYEQYF
>TRBV7-2|TRBJ2-1|TRBD2
CASILAGGNEQFF
>TRBV12-3/TRBV12-4|TRBJ2-2|TRBD2
CASSFRRLAEGGELFF
>TRBV7-2|TRBJ2-7|-
CASGNDRAAGEQYF
>TRBV4-3|TRBJ2-1|-
CASSLKYRVYNEQFF
>TRBV25-1|TRBJ2-5|-
CASSEYIGGTSQETQYF
>TRBV5-1|TRBJ2-5|-
CASTSEGKKLETQYF